A selection of T cell receptor beta chains follows, all from one sample in a study of cytomegalovirus exposure and HLA in healthy donors. Assay: immunoSEQ multiplex PCR; the TCRdb copy retains only in-frame clones and omits some. Seen here are some 150,000 clones, 70% to 80% observed once, and the top ten hold under 8%. Sequences were obtained from PBMCs. These receptors all stem from a man between 50 and 59 years old in good health and CMV-seropositive. Each CDR3 is given with its conserved first and last residue. A D gene is named only where the DNA matches it firmly. Part of the rows lack a size; the others show once, few, many or a class for expanded clones.

V,size,J,D,CDR3,DNA
TRBV4-1,-,TRBJ2-7,-,CASSQVGSLSYEQYF,TGCGCCAGCAGCCAAGTTGGTAGCCTCTCCTACGAGCAGTACTTC
TRBV2,-,TRBJ1-2,-,CASRAYGYTF,TGTGCCAGCAGGGCCTATGGCTACACCTTC
TRBV29-1,-,TRBJ1-1,-,CSAPSQGGTVLNTEAFF,TGCAGCGCCCCGTCACAGGGAGGGACGGTGCTGAACACTGAAGCTTTCTTT
TRBV7-9,-,TRBJ2-5,-,CASSRQEETQYF,TGTGCCAGCAGCCGACAGGAAGAGACCCAGTACTTC
TRBV28,-,TRBJ2-3,TRBD2,CASTPRTSGTDTQYF,TGTGCCAGCACCCCGAGGACTAGCGGGACAGATACGCAGTATTTT
TRBV13,-,TRBJ1-2,-,CASSFVYGYTF,TGTGCCAGCAGCTTCGTCTATGGCTACACCTTC
TRBV19,-,TRBJ2-7,TRBD2,CASSIGAGASYEQYF,TGTGCCAGTAGTATCGGAGCGGGAGCCTCCTACGAGCAGTACTTC
TRBV5-1,once,TRBJ2-7,TRBD2,CASSLPKTSGSDEQYF,TGCGCCAGCAGCTTACCGAAGACTAGCGGGAGCGACGAGCAGTACTTC
TRBV28,once,TRBJ2-3,TRBD1,CASSLGTDYTDTQYF,TGTGCCAGCAGTCTCGGGACAGATTACACAGATACGCAGTATTTT
TRBV5-1,-,TRBJ2-2,-,CASSLAGMAGELFF,TGCGCCAGCAGCTTGGCGGGGATGGCCGGGGAGCTGTTTTTT
TRBV6-4,few,TRBJ2-3,TRBD2,CASSEAGEPTDTQYF,TGTGCCAGCAGTGAAGCGGGGGAACCCACAGATACGCAGTATTTT
TRBV10-3,-,TRBJ1-2,TRBD1,CAISESHTGDYGYTF,TGTGCCATCAGTGAGTCGCATACAGGGGACTATGGCTACACCTTC
TRBV4-2,-,TRBJ2-1,TRBD2,CASSHLTSGRSNEQFF,TGTGCCAGCAGCCATTTGACTAGCGGGAGGTCCAATGAGCAGTTCTTC
TRBV28,-,TRBJ2-7,-,CASSLRENEQYF,TGTGCCAGCAGCCTACGGGAGAACGAGCAGTACTTC
TRBV4-1,once,TRBJ2-7,TRBD1,CASSQLPGQGSYEQYF,TGCGCCAGCAGCCAACTGCCGGGACAGGGCTCCTACGAGCAGTACTTC
TRBV7-9,-,TRBJ2-2,-,CASSTRTTPEELFF,TGTGCCAGCAGCACTCGGACTACCCCGGAGGAGCTGTTTTTT
TRBV7-8,few,TRBJ2-5,TRBD2,CASSERGQETQYF,TGTGCCAGCAGTGAGCGGGGGCAAGAGACCCAGTACTTC
TRBV9,-,TRBJ2-3,TRBD2,CASSVDAGGGTDTQYF,TGTGCCAGCAGCGTAGATGCGGGAGGTGGCACAGATACGCAGTATTTT
TRBV2,-,TRBJ2-4,-,CASRSRINLAKNIQYF,TGTGCCAGCAGATCCAGGATAAACCTAGCCAAAAACATTCAGTACTTC
TRBV5-6,-,TRBJ2-4,-,CASSLEGNIQYF,TGTGCCAGCAGCTTAGAGGGAAACATTCAGTACTTC
TRBV2,once,TRBJ2-2,TRBD2,CASRLTSGISTGELFF,TGTGCCAGCAGGCTAACTAGCGGGATAAGCACCGGGGAGCTGTTTTTT
TRBV5-1,-,TRBJ2-3,TRBD2,CASSLAGTSGSQDTQYF,TGCGCCAGCAGCTTGGCTGGGACTAGCGGGAGTCAAGATACGCAGTATTTT
TRBV7-2,once,TRBJ1-1,-,CASSLRQAGEAFF,TGTGCCAGCAGCTTACGGCAGGCGGGTGAAGCTTTCTTT
TRBV6-4,once,TRBJ2-1,-,CASRVSVTPTNEQFF,TGTGCCAGCAGAGTTAGCGTCACCCCGACGAATGAGCAGTTCTTC
TRBV27,-,TRBJ1-6,TRBD1,CASSFGQGGNSPLHF,TGTGCCAGCAGCTTCGGACAGGGTGGCAATTCACCCCTCCACTTT
TRBV28,-,TRBJ2-7,-,CASSLGRQATYEQYF,TGTGCCAGCAGTTTGGGGAGACAGGCCACCTACGAGCAGTACTTC
TRBV4-2,-,TRBJ1-2,TRBD1,CASSQEDRNYGYTF,TGTGCCAGCAGCCAAGAGGACAGGAACTATGGCTACACCTTC
TRBV18,-,TRBJ2-1,-,CASSPPWERPPPYNEQFF,TGTGCCAGCTCGCCGCCGTGGGAGCGGCCCCCTCCCTACAATGAGCAGTTCTTC
TRBV19,-,TRBJ2-1,TRBD2,CASSTGTSGRWHEQFF,TGTGCCAGTAGTACGGGGACTAGCGGGAGGTGGCATGAGCAGTTCTTC
TRBV9,-,TRBJ2-7,TRBD2,CASSLSGTSYSAGYEQYF,TGTGCCAGCAGCCTATCCGGGACTAGCTACTCCGCGGGTTACGAGCAGTACTTC
TRBV29-1,-,TRBJ2-5,-,CSVTQGIETQYF,TGCAGCGTGACACAGGGAATCGAGACCCAGTACTTC
TRBV5-1,-,TRBJ2-7,TRBD1,CASRPTGGYKVGEQYF,TGCGCCAGCAGACCGACAGGGGGCTATAAAGTGGGCGAGCAGTACTTC
TRBV10-3,-,TRBJ2-7,TRBD1,CAISVSDRGYEQYF,TGTGCCATCAGCGTCTCGGACAGGGGCTACGAGCAGTACTTC
TRBV7-9,-,TRBJ1-5,-,CASSSQFSNQPQHF,TGTGCCAGCAGCTCTCAGTTTAGCAATCAGCCCCAGCATTTT
TRBV28,-,TRBJ1-1,TRBD1,CASRVEDRRNTEAFF,TGTGCCAGCAGGGTTGAGGACAGGAGGAACACTGAAGCTTTCTTT
TRBV19,-,TRBJ2-3,-,CASSKDQSQYF,TGTGCCAGTAGTAAAGACCAGTCGCAGTATTTT
TRBV10-3,few,TRBJ1-2,-,CAIEGPRGDGYTF,TGTGCCATCGAGGGCCCCCGGGGAGATGGCTACACCTTC
TRBV27,-,TRBJ2-7,-,CASSYGGPTMQYF,TGTGCCAGCAGTTACGGGGGGCCCACCATGCAGTACTTC
TRBV27,-,TRBJ1-2,-,CASSFRDLGGYTF,TGTGCCAGCAGTTTCCGGGACTTGGGTGGCTACACCTTC
TRBV5-1,-,TRBJ2-1,TRBD1,CASSLRQGPYNEQFF,TGCGCCAGCAGTTTGCGACAGGGACCCTACAATGAGCAGTTCTTC
TRBV5-1,-,TRBJ2-7,-,CASSHPGAYEQYF,TGCGCCAGCAGCCACCCAGGGGCCTACGAGCAGTACTTC
TRBV6-5,-,TRBJ1-2,TRBD1,CASRTGTGLTTF,TGTGCCAGCAGGACCGGGACAGGGTTAACCACCTTC
TRBV6-6,-,TRBJ2-4,TRBD1,CASSILDRENIQYF,TGTGCCAGCAGTATCCTGGACAGGGAAAACATTCAGTACTTC
TRBV25-1,-,TRBJ2-5,TRBD2,CASSEWVAGNQETQYF,TGTGCCAGCAGTGAATGGGTAGCGGGAAACCAAGAGACCCAGTACTTC
TRBV6-6,-,TRBJ1-2,TRBD1,CASSYTDRGYGYTF,TGTGCCAGCAGTTACACGGACAGGGGCTATGGCTACACCTTC
TRBV7-9,-,TRBJ2-1,TRBD2,CASNPAGGPGYNEQFF,TGTGCCAGCAACCCAGCGGGAGGGCCGGGATACAATGAGCAGTTCTTC
TRBV7-3,-,TRBJ2-7,TRBD2,CASSLAGGIYEQYF,TGTGCCAGCAGCCTAGCGGGAGGGATCTACGAGCAGTACTTC
TRBV29-1,-,TRBJ2-1,-,CSVTPPVGVNEQFF,TGCAGCGTGACGCCGCCGGTCGGAGTGAATGAGCAGTTCTTC